Below, 21 T cell receptor beta chains from the same sample are listed, as sequenced in a study of CD8+CD57+ T cells in acquired aplastic anemia. Before being chosen for sequencing, patients had shown CD8+CD57+ cell expansion by flow cytometry. TCR beta VDJ combinations and CDR3 sequences were profiled from genomic DNA. TCRdb analysed the reads with MiXCR anew, one entry per CDR3 protein. The sample includes fewer than 250,000 distinct CDR3 sequences, 45% to 50% of them seen just once. Specimen: sorted CD4+, CD8+, or CD8+CD57+ T cells (not recorded which) from PBMCs. The receptors shown here come from a human donor with aplastic anemia.

This chain connects TRBV5-1 to TRBJ2-3, with 8 bases that match TRBD2. V gave up 0 bases and J gave up 1 base; unmatched junction bases: 4. The CDR3 spans 16 residues. Germline V gives CDR1 SGHRS, CDR2 YFSETQ. CDR3 loop: CASSLERGSGTDTQYF. CDR3 nucleotides: TGCGCCAGCAGCTTGGAGCGGGGGTCAGGCACAGATACGCAGTATTTT.

The J gene is TRBJ2-7, the V gene TRBV7-9; 9 nucleotides match TRBD1. Per germline, CDR1 SEHNR and CDR2 FQNEAQ (reference sequence). Losses at the gene ends were 3 bases for V and 4 bases for J; bases not matched to a gene: 1. CDR3 length: 13 amino acids. CDR3 sequence reads: CASSFDRGYEQYF. The CDR3 DNA sequence: TGTGCCAGCAGCTTCGACAGGGGGTACGAGCAGTACTTC. The entire variable domain, with the rest obtained from reference TRBV7-9 and TRBJ2-7, is as follows: DTGVSQNPRHKITKRGQNVTFRCDPISEHNRLYWYRQTLGQGPEFLTYFQNEAQLEKSRLLSDRFSAERPKGSFSTLEIQRTEQGDSAMYLCASSFDRGYEQYFGPGTRLTVT.

Comments on this clonotype: Being one base from a much bigger clone, this may be a read error. Given the absence of the conserved phenylalanine or tryptophan at the CDR3 end, a read error is likely. The chain couples TRBV30 to TRBJ1-1, with D unclear. The CDR3 sequence is 12 residues long. V shed 4 bases and J shed 2 bases, with 8 bases lying between them. The V gene's germline CDR1 is GTSNPN and CDR2 SVGIG (reference sequence). In DNA, the CDR3 is TGTGCCTGGACGGACGGAAACACTGAAGCTTTCTCT. It codes for CAWTDGNTEAFS.

This rearrangement joins TRBV9 to TRBJ1-1; D unresolved. Germline V gene sequence: CDR1 SGDLS, CDR2 YYNGEE. V was pared by 4 bases and J by 12 bases, with 19 bases between. The CDR3 length is 13 residues. In DNA, the CDR3 is TGTGCCAGCAGCCCTGAGGTGAGTGCGGAGTCTTTCTTT. Amino acid sequence: CASSPEVSAESFF.

This chain uses TRBV29-1 with TRBJ2-7, with D perhaps TRBD1 (5 bases). Per the germline V gene, CDR1 is SQVTM and CDR2 is ANQGSEA. V was cut by 5 bases and J by 5 bases, with 13 bases left in between. This CDR3 comprises 12 residues. The CDR3 loop reads CSVSWPGNEQYF. The DNA of the CDR3 is TGCAGCGTTTCTTGGCCAGGGAACGAGCAGTACTTC.

The chain has TRBV2 and TRBJ1-5; D might be TRBD1 (5 bases). The CDR3 extends over 15 amino acids. V lost 3 bases and J lost 5, with 14 bases in between. Germline values: CDR1 SNHLY, CDR2 FYNNEI. The CDR3 spells CASSDQDIGYQPQHF. CDR3 coding DNA: TGTGCCAGCAGTGACCAGGACATAGGGTATCAGCCCCAGCATTTT. Full variable domain (remainder filled in from reference TRBV2 and TRBJ1-5): EPEVTQTPSHQVTQMGQEVILRCVPISNHLYFYWYRQILGQKVEFLVSFYNNEISEKSEIFDDQFSVERPDGSNFTLKIRSTKLEDSAMYFCASSDQDIGYQPQHFGDGTRLSIL.

This clonotype was seen repeatedly, ten times or more. The chain carries TRBV7-9 and TRBJ2-5; the D gene is possibly TRBD1 (5 bases). Trimming cost V 5 bases and J 13 bases, with 17 bases left between them. The V gene's germline CDR1 is SEHNR and CDR2 FQNEAQ (reference sequence). The CDR3 runs to 12 residues. CDR3 nucleotide sequence: TGTGCCAGCAGCGAAGGGGCTATAATGGGGTACTTC. Its protein is CASSEGAIMGYF.

This rearrangement joins TRBV6-1 to TRBJ2-7; possible D gene TRBD2, 7 bases. CDR1 is MNHNS and CDR2 is SASEGT in the germline V gene. The CDR3 has 15 amino acids. Trimming removed 2 bases from V and 5 bases from J, with 16 bases in between. DNA of the CDR3: TGTGCCAGCAGTGAAACGGCAACGGGGGGCAACGAGCAGTACTTC. Protein: CASSETATGGNEQYF.

Comments on this clonotype: A much larger clone lies one base from this, so it may be a read error. The chain combines TRBV6-5 with TRBJ1-5; 8 bases line up with TRBD1. V was clipped by 5 bases and J by 1 base; unmatched bases: 10. CDR1 and CDR2 (germline): MNHEY, SVGAGI. The CDR3 is 17 residues long. CDR3 amino acids: CASSVGRGQVSNQPQHF. The CDR3 DNA sequence: TGTGCCAGCAGTGTTGGCAGGGGGCAAGTAAGCAATCAGCCCCAGCATTTT.

This clonotype was seen at least ten times. The CDR3 loop reads CASSKAGGPYNEQFF. In DNA, the CDR3 is TGTGCCAGTAGTAAGGCGGGAGGCCCCTACAATGAGCAGTTCTTC. The chain has TRBV19 and TRBJ2-1; 8 bases are shared with TRBD2. J lost 2 bases, V lost 4 bases, and 4 bases had no gene match. In germline, CDR1 is LNHDA, CDR2 SQIVND (reference sequence). This CDR3 comprises 15 residues.

On this clonotype itself: A clone one base away is much larger, so this may be a read error. The chain has TRBV6-7 and TRBJ1-1, with no clear D. TRBV6-7 carries the ORF label, with uncertain function. The CDR3 consists of 13 residues. The ends were cut back, 11 bases at V and 3 bases at J, with 16 bases in the middle. Here the CDR3 reads CARTPDVHTEAFF. In DNA, the CDR3 is TGTGCCCGCACCCCCGACGTACACACTGAAGCTTTCTTT.

This clonotype showed up just a few times. The gene calls are TRBV27 and TRBJ2-7, with D maybe TRBD1 (5 bases). Trimming removed 8 bases from V and 4 bases from J, with 15 bases in between. The germline V gene encodes CDR1 MNHEY and CDR2 SMNVEV (reference sequence). The length of the CDR3 is 13 residues. The CDR3 DNA reads as TGTGCCAGCTCATGGGGCAGGGCGTACGAGCAGTACTTC. It is translated as CASSWGRAYEQYF.

Many counts were recorded for this clonotype. The chain combines TRBV4-3 with TRBJ2-1, with D possibly TRBD1 on 5 matching bases. Germline CDR1 LGHNA, CDR2 YSLEER. This CDR3 has 15 amino acids. The V and J ends lost 1 base and 3 bases respectively, with 10 bases between them. The CDR3 nucleotides read TGCGCCAGCAGCCAAGTGTCGCAGGGCTACAATGAGCAGTTCTTC. Its translation: CASSQVSQGYNEQFF.

The V call is TRBV20-1, the J call TRBJ2-7, with D unclear. The CDR3 length is 12 residues. The V end was cut by 5 bases, the J end by 3 bases, with 11 bases between. Per the germline V gene, CDR1 is DFQATT and CDR2 is SNEGSKA (reference sequence). The CDR3 reads CSAVQERYEQYF. CDR3 DNA: TGCAGTGCTGTTCAGGAGCGCTACGAGCAGTACTTC.

There are a few counts of this clonotype. An end of the junction differs from the germline gene, which may be a read error. This chain joins TRBV9 and TRBJ2-1; D is perhaps TRBD2 (7 bases). This CDR3 has 14 amino acids. Looked up from germline, CDR1 is SGDLS and CDR2 is YYNGEE. CDR3 protein: CASSAPGGYNEQLF. The CDR3 region has the DNA TGTGCCAGCAGCGCCCCGGGGGGCTACAATGAGCAGCTCTTC.

The chain has TRBV15 and TRBJ2-3; D remains unclear. The V end was cut by 0 bases, the J end by 6 bases, with 4 bases between. The CDR3 has 12 residues. The germline V gene has CDR1 LNHNV and CDR2 YYDKDF (reference sequence). The CDR3 nucleotides are TGTGCCACCAGCAGAGATAGTGATACGCAGTATTTT. As protein: CATSRDSDTQYF.

The chain uses TRBV12-1 and TRBJ2-1; the table's D call, TRBD2, was not checked against the DNA. TRBV12-1 is a pseudogene. This CDR3 is 15 amino acids long. In nucleotides, the CDR3 is TGTGCCAGCAGCTTTCCGGGACTGCCGAGCAATGAGCAGTTCTTC. Amino acid sequence: CASSFPGLPSNEQFF.

This clonotype has just one count. V usage is TRBV20-1 and J usage is TRBJ1-2; D gene unclear. Germline loops: CDR1 DFQATT, CDR2 SNEGSKA (reference sequence). Trimming left V 4 bases short and J 7 bases short, with 25 bases between. The CDR3 spans 16 residues. Here the CDR3 reads CSANPHFGMSYSGYTF. The CDR3 coding sequence is TGCAGTGCTAATCCCCATTTCGGGATGAGCTACAGTGGCTACACCTTC.

This clonotype was counted at least ten times. The gene calls are TRBV4-3 and TRBJ2-5, with TRBD1 matching 7 bases. CDR1 is LGHNA and CDR2 is YSLEER in the germline V gene. The CDR3 length is 15 residues. Trimming removed 0 bases from V and 5 bases from J; junction bases left unmatched: 6. CDR3 in amino acids: CASSQDDRVGETQYF. As DNA, the CDR3 is TGCGCCAGCAGCCAAGACGACAGGGTGGGGGAGACCCAGTACTTC.

This clonotype was seen at least ten times. The chain employs TRBV20-1 and TRBJ2-7, with D tentatively TRBD1 (6 bases). Germline V gives CDR1 DFQATT, CDR2 SNEGSKA (reference sequence). The CDR3 loop spans 14 amino acids. V was cut by 1 base and J by 3 bases, with 13 bases left in between. The CDR3 coding sequence is TGCAGTGCTAGAGGACCGGGACATATCTACGAGCAGTACTTC. It is translated as CSARGPGHIYEQYF.

Turning to this clonotype: This sequence may be a read error, since a much larger clone differs from it by one base. V usage is TRBV5-6 and J usage is TRBJ1-1, with a weak D call TRBD1 (6 bases). Germline loops: CDR1 SGHDT, CDR2 YYEEEE. The length of the CDR3 is 16 residues. The CDR3 sequence is CASSFGQGFRNTEASF. CDR3 nucleotide sequence: TGTGCCAGCAGCTTTGGTCAGGGGTTCCGGAACACTGAAGCTTCCTTT. The variable domain in full, completed from reference TRBV5-6 and TRBJ1-1, reads DAGVTQSPTHLIKTRGQQVTLRCSPKSGHDTVSWYQQALGQGPQFIFQYYEEEERQRGNFPDRFSGHQFPNYSSELNVNALLLGDSALYLCASSFGQGFRNTEASFGQGTRLTVV.